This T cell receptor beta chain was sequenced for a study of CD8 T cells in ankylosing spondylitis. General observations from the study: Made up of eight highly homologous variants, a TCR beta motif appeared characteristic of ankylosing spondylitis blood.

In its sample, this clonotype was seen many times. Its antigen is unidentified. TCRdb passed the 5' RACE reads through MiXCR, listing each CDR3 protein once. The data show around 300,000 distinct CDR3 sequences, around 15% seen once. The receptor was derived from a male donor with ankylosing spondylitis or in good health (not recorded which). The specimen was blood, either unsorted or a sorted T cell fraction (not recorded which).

The CDR3 DNA sequence: TGCGCCAGCAGCTTGGGGGACAGGGGATCGGCTTTCTTT. Translating it yields CASSLGDRGSAFF. The genes are TRBV5-1 and TRBJ1-1; TRBD1 matches at 10 bases. CDR1 and CDR2 from the germline V gene are SGHRS and YFSETQ. This CDR3 is 13 amino acids long. V lost 0 bases, J lost 11 bases, and 4 bases stayed unmatched.